This T cell receptor (beta chain) was identified in a study of primary melanoma T cells and metastatic recurrence (dated by TCRdb to about 2020). Concerning the study at large: The cohort consisted of approximately 180 primary melanomas of stage T2 to T4, each more than 1 mm thick. The study examined whether T-cell fraction and T-cell repertoire clonality in primary melanoma tumors predicted patient outcome. Histopathological grading of tumor-infiltrating lymphocytes was compared with the T-cell fraction derived from sequencing. Progression-free survival was the clinical outcome compared against the T-cell fraction measured by TCR beta sequencing.

Overall study results and their limits: The authors presented an effective T-cell-mediated antitumor response in primary melanoma only as a suggestion and not as a demonstrated mechanism. Compared with adding any other histopathological variable to tumor thickness, adding T-cell fraction reportedly produced a bigger improvement in progression-free survival prediction. The tumor T-cell fraction reportedly predicted progression-free survival independently of thickness, ulceration, mitotic rate and age. Regardless of nodal disease, mitotic rate or ulceration status, a T-cell fraction above 20% appeared to be protective.

Library method: the immunoSEQ multiplex PCR assay. Primary melanoma tumor tissue was subjected to high-throughput sequencing of the T-cell receptor beta chain. Regarding the original processing steps: Among the repertoire analyses were the distribution of insertions and deletions and the sharing of TCRB CDR3 between samples. A gradient-boosted model ranked the predictive value of the T-cell fraction against histopathological variables. TCRdb limited this immuneACCESS table to in-frame rearrangements with V and J called. A share of clones is missing; checked studies link under half to unresolved V genes, and the rest is unexplained. V and J calls and clone size come straight from that table; D and trimming were deduced from the DNA. Here the sample has over a thousand clones; 77% occur a single time. The top ten hold about 37% of the sample. Each patient's primary melanoma had been surgically resected and was viewed as potentially curable, though still at risk of metastatic recurrence.

Trimming removed 6 bases from V and 3 bases from J, leaving 12 bases between the germline ends. Based on the germline V gene, the CDR1 and CDR2 sequences are WSHSY and SAAADI. Counted from cysteine to phenylalanine, this CDR3 has 13 amino acids. The only DNA kept is the CDR3, 39 bases in frame from the first base. Concerning this clone: No antigen is known for it. No per-base quality is available; no much larger clone lies one base away.

The sequence joins TRBV10-2 to TRBJ2-7; matching of 6 bases hints at TRBD1 as the D gene. The sequence was obtained from a human donor with melanoma. The sequenced material came from melanoma tumor tissue. At the DNA level, the sequence is TGCGCCAGCAGATCGGGACAAAACTACGAGCAGTACTTC. Translated, it gives CASRSGQNYEQYF.